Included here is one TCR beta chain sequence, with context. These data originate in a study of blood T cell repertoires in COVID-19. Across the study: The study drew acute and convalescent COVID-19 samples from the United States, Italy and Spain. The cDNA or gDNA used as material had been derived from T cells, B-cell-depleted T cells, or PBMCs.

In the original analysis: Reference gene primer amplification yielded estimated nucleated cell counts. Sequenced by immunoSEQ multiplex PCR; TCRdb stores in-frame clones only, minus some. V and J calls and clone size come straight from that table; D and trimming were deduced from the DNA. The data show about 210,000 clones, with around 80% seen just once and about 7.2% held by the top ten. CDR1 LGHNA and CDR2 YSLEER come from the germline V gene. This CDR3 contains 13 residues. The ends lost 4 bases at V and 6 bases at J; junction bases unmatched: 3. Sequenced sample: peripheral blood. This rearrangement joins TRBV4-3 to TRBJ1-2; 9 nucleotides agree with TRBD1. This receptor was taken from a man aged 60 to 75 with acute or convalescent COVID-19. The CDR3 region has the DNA TGCGCCAGCAGCCCTGACAGGGGGGATGGCTACACCTTC. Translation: CASSPDRGDGYTF.